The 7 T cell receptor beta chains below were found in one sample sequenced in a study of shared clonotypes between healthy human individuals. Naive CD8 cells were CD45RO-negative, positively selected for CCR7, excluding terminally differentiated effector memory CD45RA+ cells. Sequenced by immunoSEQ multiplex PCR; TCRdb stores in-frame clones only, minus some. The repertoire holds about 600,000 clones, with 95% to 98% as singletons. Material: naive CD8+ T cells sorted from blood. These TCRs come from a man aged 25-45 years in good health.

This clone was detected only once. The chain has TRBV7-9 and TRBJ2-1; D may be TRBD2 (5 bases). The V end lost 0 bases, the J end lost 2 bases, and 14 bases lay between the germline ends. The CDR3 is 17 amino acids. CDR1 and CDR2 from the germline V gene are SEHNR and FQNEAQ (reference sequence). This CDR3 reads CASSLAREGRAYNEQFF. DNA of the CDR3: TGTGCCAGCAGCTTAGCCCGAGAGGGTCGAGCCTACAATGAGCAGTTCTTC.

The CDR3 protein is CATRRDNHRNQPQHF. The CDR3 region has the DNA TGTGCCACCAGGCGGGATAACCATCGCAATCAGCCCCAGCATTTT. The genes are TRBV15 and TRBJ1-5; D is unclear. Per the germline V gene, CDR1 is LNHNV and CDR2 is YYDKDF (reference sequence). V shed 6 bases and J shed 2 bases, with 14 bases lying between them. CDR3 size: 15 residues.

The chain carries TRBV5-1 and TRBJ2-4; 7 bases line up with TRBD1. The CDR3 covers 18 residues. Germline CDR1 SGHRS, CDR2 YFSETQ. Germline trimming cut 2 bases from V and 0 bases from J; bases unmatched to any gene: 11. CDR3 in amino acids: CASSFGYRQGKAKNIQYF. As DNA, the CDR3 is TGCGCCAGCAGCTTCGGTTACCGACAGGGAAAAGCCAAAAACATTCAGTACTTC.

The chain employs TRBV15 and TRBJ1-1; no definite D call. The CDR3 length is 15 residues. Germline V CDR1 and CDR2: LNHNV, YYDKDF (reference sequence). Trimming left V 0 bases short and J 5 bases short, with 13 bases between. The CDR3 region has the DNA TGTGCCACCAGCAGAGATAGGGAGGGAGAGACTGAAGCTTTCTTT. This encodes CATSRDREGETEAFF.

CDR3: CASSSQGLLGEKLFF. The CDR3 nucleotides are TGTGCCAGCAGTTCGCAGGGGCTTTTAGGGGAAAAACTGTTTTTT. The V call is TRBV7-2, the J call TRBJ1-4, with D possibly matching TRBD1 (6 bases). CDR3 length: 15 residues. Trimming pared 6 bases from V and 8 bases from J, leaving 19 bases between. Germline-derived CDR1 and CDR2 are SGHTA and FQGNSA.

CDR3 sequence (DNA): TGTGCCAGCAGTTTATTAGGGGGGAACACTGAAGCTTTCTTT. Its protein is CASSLLGGNTEAFF. This chain connects TRBV28 to TRBJ1-1; tentative D call: TRBD1 (6 bases). V lost 1 base, J lost 1 base, and 7 bases lay in between. The CDR3 consists of 14 residues. Germline CDR1 reads MDHEN; CDR2 reads SYDVKM.

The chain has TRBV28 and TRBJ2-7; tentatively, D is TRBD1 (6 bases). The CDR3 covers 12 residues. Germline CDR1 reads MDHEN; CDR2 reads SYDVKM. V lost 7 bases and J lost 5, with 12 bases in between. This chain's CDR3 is CASTLDRNEQYF. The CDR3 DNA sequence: TGTGCCAGCACCCTCGACAGGAACGAGCAGTACTTC.